This is a list of T cell receptor beta chains from one sample in a study of human T cells and chemical hapten exposure. TCRdb re-derived calls from the RACE reads in MiXCR, one entry per CDR3 protein. The table lists 250,000 or so distinct CDR3 sequences, about 7.7% of them singletons. The input for sequencing was whole blood, taken in connection with sensitization to the hapten diphenylcyclopropenone (DPC). The receptors were sampled from a man aged 18 to 29 with alopecia areata. Some clones in this sample may be carry-over from other donors' samples. Both conserved end residues are part of each CDR3. The listing skips clone size in some rows; elsewhere it reads once, few, many or a size class.

j_call | v_call | clone_size | cdr3_aa
TRBJ1-5 | TRBV27 | many | CASSPSGTASNQPQHF
TRBJ1-1 | TRBV29-1 | . | CSVELALDSSTAFF
TRBJ1-2 | TRBV20-1 | . | CSATRDSLSGYTF
TRBJ2-3 | TRBV25-1 | few | CASSDHLGPGITDTQYF
TRBJ2-5 | TRBV7-9 | many | CASSPRGAETQYF
TRBJ2-7 | TRBV6-2/TRBV6-3 | . | CASSPRIREQYF
TRBJ2-7 | TRBV20-1 | many | CSARTAYEQYF
TRBJ1-1 | TRBV12-3/TRBV12-4 | few | CASSFPPSTVMNTEAFF
TRBJ1-2 | TRBV28 | few | CASSRPSKANYGYTF
TRBJ2-3 | TRBV3-1 | . | CASSQDVASSDTQYF
TRBJ1-2 | TRBV4-1 | . | CASSQDPARGHRGYGYTF
TRBJ1-6 | TRBV6-2/TRBV6-3 | . | CASMVRDSYNSPLHF
TRBJ2-2 | TRBV3-1 | . | CASSQDTGWRTNTGELFF